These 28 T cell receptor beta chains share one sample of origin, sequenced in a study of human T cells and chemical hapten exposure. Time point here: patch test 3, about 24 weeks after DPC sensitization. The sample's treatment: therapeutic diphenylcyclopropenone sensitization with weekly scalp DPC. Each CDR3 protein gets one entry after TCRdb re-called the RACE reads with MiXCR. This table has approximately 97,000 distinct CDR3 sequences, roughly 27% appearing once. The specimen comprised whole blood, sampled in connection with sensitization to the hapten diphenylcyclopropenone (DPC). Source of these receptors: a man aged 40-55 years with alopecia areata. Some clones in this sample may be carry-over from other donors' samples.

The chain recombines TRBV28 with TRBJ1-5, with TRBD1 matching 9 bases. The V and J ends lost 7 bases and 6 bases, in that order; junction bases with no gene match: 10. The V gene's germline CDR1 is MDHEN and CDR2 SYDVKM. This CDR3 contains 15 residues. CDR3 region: CASIRVQGAGQPQHF. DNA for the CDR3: TGTGCCAGCATCCGGGTACAGGGGGCCGGTCAGCCCCAGCATTTT.

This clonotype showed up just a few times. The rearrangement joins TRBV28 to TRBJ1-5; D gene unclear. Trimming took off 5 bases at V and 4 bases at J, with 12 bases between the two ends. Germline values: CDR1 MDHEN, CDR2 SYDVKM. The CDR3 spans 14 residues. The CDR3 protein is CASSKSLRNQPQHF. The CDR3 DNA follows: TGTGCCAGCAGTAAGAGTCTCAGGAATCAGCCCCAGCATTTT.

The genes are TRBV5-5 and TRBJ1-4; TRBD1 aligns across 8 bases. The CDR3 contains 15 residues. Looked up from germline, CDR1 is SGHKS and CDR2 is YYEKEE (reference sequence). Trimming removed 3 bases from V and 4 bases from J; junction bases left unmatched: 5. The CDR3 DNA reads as TGTGCCAGCAGCTCCAGACAGGGGTATAATGAAAAACTGTTTTTT. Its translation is CASSSRQGYNEKLFF. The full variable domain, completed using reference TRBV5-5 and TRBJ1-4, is DAGVTQSPTHLIKTRGQQVTLRCSPISGHKSVSWYQQVLGQGPQFIFQYYEKEERGRGNFPDRFSARQFPNYSSELNVNALLLGDSALYLCASSSRQGYNEKLFFGSGTQLSVL.

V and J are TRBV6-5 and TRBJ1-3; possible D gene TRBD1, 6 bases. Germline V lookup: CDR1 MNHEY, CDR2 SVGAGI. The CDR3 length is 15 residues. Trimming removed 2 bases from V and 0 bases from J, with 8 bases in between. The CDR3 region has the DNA TGTGCCAGCAGTTACGGACAGCACTCTGGAAACACCATATATTTT. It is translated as CASSYGQHSGNTIYF.

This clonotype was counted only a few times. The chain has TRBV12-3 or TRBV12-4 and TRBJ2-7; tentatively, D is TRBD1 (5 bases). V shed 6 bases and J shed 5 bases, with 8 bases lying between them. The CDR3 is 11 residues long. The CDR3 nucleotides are TGTGCCAGCAGCTCAGGGAACGAGCAGTACTTC. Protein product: CASSSGNEQYF.

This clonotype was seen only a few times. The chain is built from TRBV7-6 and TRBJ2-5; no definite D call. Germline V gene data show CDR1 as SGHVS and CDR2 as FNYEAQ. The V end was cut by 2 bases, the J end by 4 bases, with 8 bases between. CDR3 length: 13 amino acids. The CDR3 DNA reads TGTGCCAGCAGCTTATCATTCCGAGAGACCCAGTACTTC. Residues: CASSLSFRETQYF. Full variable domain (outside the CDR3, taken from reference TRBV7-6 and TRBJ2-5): GAGVSQSPRYKVTKRGQDVALRCDPISGHVSLYWYRQALGQGPEFLTYFNYEAQQDKSGLPNDRFSAERPEGSISTLTIQRTEQRDSAMYRCASSLSFRETQYFGPGTRLLVL.

Here the CDR3 DNA reads TGTGCCATCAGTGAGCCCGCTCAGGGGACCTACAATGAGCAGTTCTTC. Encoded protein: CAISEPAQGTYNEQFF. This chain uses TRBV10-3 with TRBJ2-1, with D possibly TRBD1 on 6 matching bases. V lost 2 bases and J 2 bases, leaving 13 bases between the germline ends. Germline V gene data show CDR1 as ENHRY and CDR2 as SYGVKD. This CDR3 contains 16 residues.

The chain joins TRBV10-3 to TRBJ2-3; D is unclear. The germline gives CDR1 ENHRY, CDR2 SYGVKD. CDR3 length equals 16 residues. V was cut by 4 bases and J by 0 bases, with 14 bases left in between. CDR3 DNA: TGTGCCATCAGTGGGGTTCAGACGGCTAGCACAGATACGCAGTATTTT. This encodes CAISGVQTASTDTQYF.

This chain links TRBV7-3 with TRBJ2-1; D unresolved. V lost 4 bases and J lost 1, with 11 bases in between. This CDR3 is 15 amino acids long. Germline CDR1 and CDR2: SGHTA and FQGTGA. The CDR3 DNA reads TGTGCCAGCAGCTCAGTTGAGGCTTCCTACAATGAGCAGTTCTTC. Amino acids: CASSSVEASYNEQFF.

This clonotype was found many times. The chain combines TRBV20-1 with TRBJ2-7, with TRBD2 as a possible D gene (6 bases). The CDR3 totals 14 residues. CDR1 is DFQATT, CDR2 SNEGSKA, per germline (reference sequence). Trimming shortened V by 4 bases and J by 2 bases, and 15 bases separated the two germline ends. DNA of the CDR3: TGCAGTGCTACCGAGGGTAGCGGTGCCTACGAGCAGTACTTC. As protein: CSATEGSGAYEQYF.

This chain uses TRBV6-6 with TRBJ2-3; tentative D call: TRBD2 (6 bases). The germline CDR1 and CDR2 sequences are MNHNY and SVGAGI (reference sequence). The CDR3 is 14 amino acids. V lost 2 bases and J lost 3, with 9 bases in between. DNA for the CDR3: TGTGCCAGCAGTTACGGGCTAGCGACAGATACGCAGTATTTT. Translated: CASSYGLATDTQYF.

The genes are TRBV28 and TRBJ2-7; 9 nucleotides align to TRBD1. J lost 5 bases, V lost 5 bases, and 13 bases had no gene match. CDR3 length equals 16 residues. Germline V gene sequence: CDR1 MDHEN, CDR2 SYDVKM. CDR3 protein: CASSPQDRGRNHEQYF. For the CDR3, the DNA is TGTGCCAGCAGTCCACAGGACAGGGGCAGGAACCACGAGCAGTACTTC.

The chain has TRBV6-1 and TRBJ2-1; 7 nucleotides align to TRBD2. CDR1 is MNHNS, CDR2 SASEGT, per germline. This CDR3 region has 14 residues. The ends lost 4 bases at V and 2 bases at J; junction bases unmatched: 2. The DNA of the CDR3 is TGTGCCAGCAGTGTGAGCGGGACCTACAATGAGCAGTTCTTC. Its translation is CASSVSGTYNEQFF.

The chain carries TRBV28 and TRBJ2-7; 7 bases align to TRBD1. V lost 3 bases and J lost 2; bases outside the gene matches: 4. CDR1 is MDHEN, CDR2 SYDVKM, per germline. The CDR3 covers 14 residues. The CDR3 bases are TGTGCCAGCAGTTTTCAGGGGGTCCCCTACGAGCAGTACTTC. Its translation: CASSFQGVPYEQYF.

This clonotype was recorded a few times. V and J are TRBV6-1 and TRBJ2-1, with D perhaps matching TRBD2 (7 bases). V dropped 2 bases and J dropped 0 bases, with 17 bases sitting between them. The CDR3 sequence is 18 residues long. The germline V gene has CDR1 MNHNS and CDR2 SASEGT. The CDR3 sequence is CASSEWGGGSGSYNEQFF. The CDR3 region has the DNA TGTGCCAGCAGTGAATGGGGCGGGGGCTCGGGCTCCTACAATGAGCAGTTCTTC.

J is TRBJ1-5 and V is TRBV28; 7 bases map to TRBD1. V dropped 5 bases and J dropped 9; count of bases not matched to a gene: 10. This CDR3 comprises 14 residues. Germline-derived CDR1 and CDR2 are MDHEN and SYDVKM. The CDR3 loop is CASSPLQGSGPQHF. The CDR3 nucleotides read TGTGCCAGCAGTCCGTTACAGGGGTCGGGGCCCCAGCATTTT.

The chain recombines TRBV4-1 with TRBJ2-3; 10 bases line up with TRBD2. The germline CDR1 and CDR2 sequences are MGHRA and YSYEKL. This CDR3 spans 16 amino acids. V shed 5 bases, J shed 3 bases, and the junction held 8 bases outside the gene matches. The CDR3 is CASSTRLAGLTDTQYF. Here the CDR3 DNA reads TGCGCCAGCAGCACGCGACTAGCGGGTCTGACAGATACGCAGTATTTT.

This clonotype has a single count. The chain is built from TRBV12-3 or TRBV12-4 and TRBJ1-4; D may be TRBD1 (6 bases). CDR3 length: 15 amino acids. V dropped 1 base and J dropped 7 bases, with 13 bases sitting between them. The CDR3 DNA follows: TGTGCCAGCAGTTTAGGTCAGGGGATTGGTGAAAAACTGTTTTTT. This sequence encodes CASSLGQGIGEKLFF.

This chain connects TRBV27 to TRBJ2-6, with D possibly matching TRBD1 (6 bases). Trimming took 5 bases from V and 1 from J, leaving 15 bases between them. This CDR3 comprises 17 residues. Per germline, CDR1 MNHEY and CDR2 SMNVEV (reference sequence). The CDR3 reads CASSITGLGSGANVLTF. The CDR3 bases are TGTGCCAGCAGTATCACAGGGTTGGGTTCTGGGGCCAACGTCCTGACTTTC.

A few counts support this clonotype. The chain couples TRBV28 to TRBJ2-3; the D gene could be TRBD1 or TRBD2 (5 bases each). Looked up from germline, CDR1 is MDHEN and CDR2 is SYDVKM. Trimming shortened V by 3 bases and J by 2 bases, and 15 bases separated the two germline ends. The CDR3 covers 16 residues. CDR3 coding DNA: TGTGCCAGCAGTTTGAAGGGACCGGGCCTCACAGATACGCAGTATTTT. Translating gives CASSLKGPGLTDTQYF.

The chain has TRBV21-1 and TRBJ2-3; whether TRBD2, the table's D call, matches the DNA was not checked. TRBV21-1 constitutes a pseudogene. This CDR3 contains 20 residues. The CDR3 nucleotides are TGTGCCAGCAGCAAAGGCAGACTAGCGGGCTTCTGCTGGGCCACAGATACGCAGTATTTT. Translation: CASSKGRLAGFCWATDTQYF.

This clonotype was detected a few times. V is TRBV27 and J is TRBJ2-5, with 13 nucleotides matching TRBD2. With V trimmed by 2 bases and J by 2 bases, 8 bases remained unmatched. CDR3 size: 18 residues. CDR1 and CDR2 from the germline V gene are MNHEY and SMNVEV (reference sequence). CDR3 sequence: CASSLRTPGLAGQETQYF. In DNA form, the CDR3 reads TGTGCCAGCAGTTTAAGAACCCCGGGACTAGCGGGGCAAGAGACCCAGTACTTC.

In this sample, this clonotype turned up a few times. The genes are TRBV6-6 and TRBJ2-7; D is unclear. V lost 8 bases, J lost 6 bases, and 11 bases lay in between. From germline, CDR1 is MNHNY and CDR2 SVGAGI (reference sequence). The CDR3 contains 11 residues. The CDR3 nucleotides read TGTGCCAGCGGTCAAGTGGGCGAGCAGTACTTC. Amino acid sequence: CASGQVGEQYF.

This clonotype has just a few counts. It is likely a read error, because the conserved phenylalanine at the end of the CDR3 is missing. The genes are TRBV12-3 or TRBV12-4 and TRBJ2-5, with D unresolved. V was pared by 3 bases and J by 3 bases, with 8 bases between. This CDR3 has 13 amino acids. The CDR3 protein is CASSFYGEETQYV. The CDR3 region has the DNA TGTGCCAGCAGTTTTTATGGGGAAGAGACCCAGTACGTC.

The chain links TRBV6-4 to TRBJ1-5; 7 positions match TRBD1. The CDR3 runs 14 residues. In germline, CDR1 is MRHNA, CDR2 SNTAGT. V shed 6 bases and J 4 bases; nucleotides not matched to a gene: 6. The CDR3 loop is CASRADRANQPQHF. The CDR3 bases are TGTGCCAGCAGGGCTGACAGGGCGAATCAGCCCCAGCATTTT.

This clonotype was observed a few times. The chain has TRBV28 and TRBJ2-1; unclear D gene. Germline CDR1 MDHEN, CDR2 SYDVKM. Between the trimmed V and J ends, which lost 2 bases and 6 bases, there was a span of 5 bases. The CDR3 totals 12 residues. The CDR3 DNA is TGTGCCAGCAGTTTAGAAGTCAATGAGCAGTTCTTC. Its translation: CASSLEVNEQFF.

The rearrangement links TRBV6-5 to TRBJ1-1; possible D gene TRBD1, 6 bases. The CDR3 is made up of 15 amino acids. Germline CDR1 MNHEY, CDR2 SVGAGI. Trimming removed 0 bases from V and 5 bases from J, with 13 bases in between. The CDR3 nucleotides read TGTGCCAGCAGTTACTCGACCCAGGGGCGGACTGAAGCTTTCTTT. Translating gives CASSYSTQGRTEAFF.

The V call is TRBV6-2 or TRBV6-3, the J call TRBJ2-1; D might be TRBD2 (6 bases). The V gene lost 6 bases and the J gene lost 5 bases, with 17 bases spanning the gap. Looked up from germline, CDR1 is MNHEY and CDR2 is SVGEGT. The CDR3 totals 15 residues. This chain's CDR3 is CASRRGTPRNNEQFF. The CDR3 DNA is TGTGCCAGCAGACGGGGGACTCCTCGAAACAATGAGCAGTTCTTC.